This record concerns one T cell receptor beta chain sequence. The antigen is unknown. The sample is drawn from a study of OX40 agonist ivuxolimab in advanced cancers. Background on the study: Patients received ivuxolimab, an intravenous treatment, every 2 weeks at 0.01 to 10 mg/kg.

General study findings and limits: Antigen specificity remained undetermined for the expanded peripheral T cells.

This CDR3 comprises 15 residues. Trimming left V 4 bases short and J 2 bases short, with 15 bases between. Per germline, CDR1 MDHEN and CDR2 SYDVKM. Generated by immunoSEQ multiplex PCR, the TCRdb table keeps only in-frame clones and is missing some. The repertoire holds 65,000 or so clones, with 87% as singletons. No patient had autoimmune disease or received systemic immunosuppression. The chain recombines TRBV28 with TRBJ2-7, with a tentative D call TRBD2 (6 bases). This sequence was found in an adult with an advanced solid tumor such as melanoma, head and neck, liver or kidney cancer. The input for sequencing was CD4+ or CD8+ T cells sorted from blood, taken in a trial of the OX40 agonist ivuxolimab. The CDR3 sequence: CASSSTGTVPYEQYF. CDR3 sequence (DNA): TGTGCCAGCAGTTCTACCGGGACTGTCCCCTACGAGCAGTACTTC. Drawing the rest from reference TRBV28 and TRBJ2-7, the complete variable domain is DVKVTQSSRYLVKRTGEKVFLECVQDMDHENMFWYRQDPGLGLRLIYFSYDVKMKEKGDIPEGYSVSREKKERFSLILESASTNQTSMYLCASSSTGTVPYEQYFGPGTRLTVT.